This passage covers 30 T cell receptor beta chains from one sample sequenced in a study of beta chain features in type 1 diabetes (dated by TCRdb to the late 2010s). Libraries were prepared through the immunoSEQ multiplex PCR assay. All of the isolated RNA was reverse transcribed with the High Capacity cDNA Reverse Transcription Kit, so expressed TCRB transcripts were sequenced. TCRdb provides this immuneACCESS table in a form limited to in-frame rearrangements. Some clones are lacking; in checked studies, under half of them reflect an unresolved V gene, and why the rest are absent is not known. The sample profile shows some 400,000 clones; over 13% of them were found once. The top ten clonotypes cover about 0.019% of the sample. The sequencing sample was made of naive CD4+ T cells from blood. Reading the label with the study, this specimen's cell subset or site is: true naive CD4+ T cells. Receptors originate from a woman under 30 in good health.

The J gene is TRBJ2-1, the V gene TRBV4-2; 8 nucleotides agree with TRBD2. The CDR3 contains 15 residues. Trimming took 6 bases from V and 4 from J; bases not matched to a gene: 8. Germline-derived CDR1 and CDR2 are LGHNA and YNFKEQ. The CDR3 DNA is TGTGCCAGCAGTCCGAGCGGGAGTTCTTACAATGAGCAGTTCTTC. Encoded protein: CASSPSGSSYNEQFF.

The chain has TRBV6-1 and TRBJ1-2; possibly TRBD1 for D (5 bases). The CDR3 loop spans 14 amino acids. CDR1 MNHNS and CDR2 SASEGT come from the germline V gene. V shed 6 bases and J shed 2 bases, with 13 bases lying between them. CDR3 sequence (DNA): TGTGCCAGCAGCCCTCAGGGCCGCAACTATGGCTACACCTTC. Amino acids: CASSPQGRNYGYTF.

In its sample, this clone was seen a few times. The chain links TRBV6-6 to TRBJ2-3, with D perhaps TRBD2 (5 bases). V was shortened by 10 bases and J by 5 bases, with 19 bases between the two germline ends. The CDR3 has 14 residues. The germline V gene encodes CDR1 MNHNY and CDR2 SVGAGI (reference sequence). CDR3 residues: CAIQRGLQGDTQYF. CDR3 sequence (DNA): TGTGCCATCCAGAGAGGACTTCAAGGAGATACGCAGTATTTT.

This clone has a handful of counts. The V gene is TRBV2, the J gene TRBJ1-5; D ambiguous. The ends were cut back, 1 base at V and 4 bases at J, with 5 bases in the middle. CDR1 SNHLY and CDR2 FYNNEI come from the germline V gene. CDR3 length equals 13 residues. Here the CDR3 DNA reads TGTGCCAGCAGTGAAGTCAGGAATCAGCCCCAGCATTTT. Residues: CASSEVRNQPQHF.

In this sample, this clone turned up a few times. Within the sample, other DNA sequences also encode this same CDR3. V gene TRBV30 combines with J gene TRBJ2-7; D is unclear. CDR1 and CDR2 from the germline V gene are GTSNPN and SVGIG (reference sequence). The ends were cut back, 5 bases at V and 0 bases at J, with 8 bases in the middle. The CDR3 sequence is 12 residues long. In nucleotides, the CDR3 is TGTGCCTGGGGCAGATCCTCCTACGAGCAGTACTTC. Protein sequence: CAWGRSSYEQYF. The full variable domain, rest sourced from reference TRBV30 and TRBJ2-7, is SQTIHQWPATLVQPVGSPLSLECTVEGTSNPNLYWYRQAAGRGLQLLFYSVGIGQISSEVPQNLSASRPQDRQFILSSKKLLLSDSGFYLCAWGRSSYEQYFGPGTRLTVT.

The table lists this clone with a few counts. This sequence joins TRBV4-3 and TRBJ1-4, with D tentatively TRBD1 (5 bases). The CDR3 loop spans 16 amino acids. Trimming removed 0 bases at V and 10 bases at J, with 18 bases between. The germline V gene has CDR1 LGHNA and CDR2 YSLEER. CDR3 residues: CASSQDWFQGKGKLFF. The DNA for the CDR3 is TGCGCCAGCAGCCAAGATTGGTTCCAGGGAAAGGGAAAACTGTTTTTT.

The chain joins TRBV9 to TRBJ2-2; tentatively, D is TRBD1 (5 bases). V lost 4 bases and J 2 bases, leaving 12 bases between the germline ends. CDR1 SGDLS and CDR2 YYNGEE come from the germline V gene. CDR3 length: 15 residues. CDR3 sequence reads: CASSPGHLNTGELFF. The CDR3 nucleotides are TGTGCCAGCAGCCCAGGGCACCTTAACACCGGGGAGCTGTTTTTT.

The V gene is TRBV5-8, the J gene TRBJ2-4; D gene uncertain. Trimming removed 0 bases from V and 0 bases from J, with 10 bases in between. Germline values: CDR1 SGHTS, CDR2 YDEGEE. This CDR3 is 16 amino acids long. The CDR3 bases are TGTGCCAGCAGCTTGGATCGCATACTAGCCAAAAACATTCAGTACTTC. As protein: CASSLDRILAKNIQYF.

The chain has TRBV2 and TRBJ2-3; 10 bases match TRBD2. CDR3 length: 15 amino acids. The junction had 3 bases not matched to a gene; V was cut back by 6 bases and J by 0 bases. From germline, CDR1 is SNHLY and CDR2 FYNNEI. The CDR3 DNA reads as TGTGCCAGCAGCTCGACTAGCGGGAGCACAGATACGCAGTATTTT. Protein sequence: CASSSTSGSTDTQYF.

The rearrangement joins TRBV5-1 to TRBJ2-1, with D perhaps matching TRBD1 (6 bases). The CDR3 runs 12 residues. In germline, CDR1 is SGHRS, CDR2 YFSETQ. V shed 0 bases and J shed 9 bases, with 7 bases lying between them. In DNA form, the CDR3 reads TGCGCCAGCAGCTTGGAAGGGGGTGAGCAGTTCTTC. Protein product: CASSLEGGEQFF.

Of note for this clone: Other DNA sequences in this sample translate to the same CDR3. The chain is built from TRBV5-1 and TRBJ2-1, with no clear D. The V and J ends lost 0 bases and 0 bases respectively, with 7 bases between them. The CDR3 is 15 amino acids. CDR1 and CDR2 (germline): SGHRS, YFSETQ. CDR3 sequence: CASSLGTSSYNEQFF. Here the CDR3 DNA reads TGCGCCAGCAGCTTGGGTACAAGCTCCTACAATGAGCAGTTCTTC.

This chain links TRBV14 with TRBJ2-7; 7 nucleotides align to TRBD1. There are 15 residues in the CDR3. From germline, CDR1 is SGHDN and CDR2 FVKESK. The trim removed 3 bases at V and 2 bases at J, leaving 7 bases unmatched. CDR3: CASSQNRGKAYEQYF. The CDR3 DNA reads TGTGCCAGCAGCCAGAACAGGGGCAAAGCCTACGAGCAGTACTTC.

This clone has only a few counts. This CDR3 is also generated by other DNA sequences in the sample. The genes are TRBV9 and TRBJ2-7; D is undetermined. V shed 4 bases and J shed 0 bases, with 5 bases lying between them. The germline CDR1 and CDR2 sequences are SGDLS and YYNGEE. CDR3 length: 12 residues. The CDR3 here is CASSTSSYEQYF. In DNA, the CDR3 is TGTGCCAGCAGCACGAGCTCCTACGAGCAGTACTTC.

CDR3 DNA: TGTGCCAGCAGCCCTAGACAGGGGGCGTTTTACGAGCAGTACTTC. Residues: CASSPRQGAFYEQYF. This chain links TRBV5-4 with TRBJ2-7; 10 bases align to TRBD1. CDR1 SGHNT and CDR2 YYREEE come from the germline V gene (reference sequence). The CDR3 runs 15 residues. Trimming took 4 bases from V and 4 from J; bases not matched to a gene: 8.

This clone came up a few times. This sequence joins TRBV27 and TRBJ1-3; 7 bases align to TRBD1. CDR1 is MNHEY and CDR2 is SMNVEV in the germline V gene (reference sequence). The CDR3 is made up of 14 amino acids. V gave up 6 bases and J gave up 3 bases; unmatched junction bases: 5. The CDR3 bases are TGTGCCAGCAGGGACCGGACAGGTGGAAACACCATATATTTT. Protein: CASRDRTGGNTIYF.

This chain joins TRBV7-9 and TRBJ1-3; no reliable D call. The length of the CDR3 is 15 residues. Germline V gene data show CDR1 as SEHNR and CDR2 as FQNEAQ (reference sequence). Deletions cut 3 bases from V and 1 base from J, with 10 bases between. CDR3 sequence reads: CASSLEEPSGNTIYF. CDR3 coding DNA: TGTGCCAGCAGCTTGGAGGAGCCATCTGGAAACACCATATATTTT.

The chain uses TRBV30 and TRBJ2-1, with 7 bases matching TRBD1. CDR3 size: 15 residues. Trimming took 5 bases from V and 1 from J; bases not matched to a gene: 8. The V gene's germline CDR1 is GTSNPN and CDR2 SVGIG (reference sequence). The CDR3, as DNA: TGTGCCTGGGGTGACAGGGCCTTATCCTACAATGAGCAGTTCTTC. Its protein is CAWGDRALSYNEQFF.

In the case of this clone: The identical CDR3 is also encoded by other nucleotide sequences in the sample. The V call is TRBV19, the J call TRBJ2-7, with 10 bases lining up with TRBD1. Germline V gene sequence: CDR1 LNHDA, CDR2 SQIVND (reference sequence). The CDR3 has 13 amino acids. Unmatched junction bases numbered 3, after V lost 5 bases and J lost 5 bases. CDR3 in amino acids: CASSRDRGDEQYF. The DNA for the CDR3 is TGTGCCAGTAGTCGGGACAGGGGTGACGAGCAGTACTTC.

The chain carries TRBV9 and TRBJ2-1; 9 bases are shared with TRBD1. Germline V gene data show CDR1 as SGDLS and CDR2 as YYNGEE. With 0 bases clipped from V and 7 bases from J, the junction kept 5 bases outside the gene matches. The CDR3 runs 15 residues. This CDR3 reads CASSVAGTGLNEQFF. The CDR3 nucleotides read TGTGCCAGCAGCGTAGCTGGGACAGGGCTGAATGAGCAGTTCTTC.

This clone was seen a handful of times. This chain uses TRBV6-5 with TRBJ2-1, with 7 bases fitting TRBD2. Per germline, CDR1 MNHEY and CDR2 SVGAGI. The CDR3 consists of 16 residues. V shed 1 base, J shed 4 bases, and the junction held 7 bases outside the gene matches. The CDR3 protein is CASSYYGGTRYNEQFF. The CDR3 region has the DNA TGTGCCAGCAGTTACTACGGGGGGACGCGGTACAATGAGCAGTTCTTC.

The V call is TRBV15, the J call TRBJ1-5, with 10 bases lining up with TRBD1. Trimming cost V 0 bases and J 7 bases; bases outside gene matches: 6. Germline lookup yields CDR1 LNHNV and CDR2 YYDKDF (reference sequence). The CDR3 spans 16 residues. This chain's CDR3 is CATSRDGTGVGQPQHF. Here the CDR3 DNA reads TGTGCCACCAGCAGAGATGGGACAGGGGTTGGACAGCCCCAGCATTTT. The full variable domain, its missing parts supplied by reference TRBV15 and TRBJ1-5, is DAMVIQNPRYQVTQFGKPVTLSCSQTLNHNVMYWYQQKSSQAPKLLFHYYDKDFNNEADTPDNFQSRRPNTSFCFLDIRSPGLGDTAMYLCATSRDGTGVGQPQHFGDGTRLSIL.

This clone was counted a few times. Here the CDR3 reads CASSFTSAYNEQFF. The CDR3 DNA reads TGTGCCAGCAGTTTTACTAGCGCCTACAATGAGCAGTTCTTC. J is TRBJ2-1 and V is TRBV2; 7 bases match TRBD2. This CDR3 comprises 14 residues. V dropped 5 bases and J dropped 2; count of bases not matched to a gene: 3. Germline-derived CDR1 and CDR2 are SNHLY and FYNNEI.

CDR3: CASSFLAVDTYEQYF. CDR3 bases: TGCGCCAGCAGCTTTCTAGCGGTAGATACCTACGAGCAGTACTTC. This chain links TRBV5-1 with TRBJ2-7; 7 bases are a match to TRBD2. Losses at the gene ends were 2 bases for V and 2 bases for J; bases not matched to a gene: 7. The CDR3 is 15 amino acids. In germline, CDR1 is SGHRS, CDR2 YFSETQ.

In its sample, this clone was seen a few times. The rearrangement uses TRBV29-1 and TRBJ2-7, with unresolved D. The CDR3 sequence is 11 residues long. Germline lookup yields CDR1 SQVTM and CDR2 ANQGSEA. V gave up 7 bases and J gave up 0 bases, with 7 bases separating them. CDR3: CSARLSYEQYF. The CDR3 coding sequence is TGCAGCGCCCGACTCTCCTACGAGCAGTACTTC.

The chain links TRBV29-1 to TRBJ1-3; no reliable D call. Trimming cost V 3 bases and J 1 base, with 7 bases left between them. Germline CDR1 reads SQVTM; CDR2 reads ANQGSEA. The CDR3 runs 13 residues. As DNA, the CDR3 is TGCAGCGTTGAGCAGGATTCTGGAAACACCATATATTTT. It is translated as CSVEQDSGNTIYF. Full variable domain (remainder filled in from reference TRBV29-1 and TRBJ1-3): SAVISQKPSRDICQRGTSLTIQCQVDSQVTMMFWYRQQPGQSLTLIATANQGSEATYESGFVIDKFPISRPNLTFSTLTVSNMSPEDSSIYLCSVEQDSGNTIYFGEGSWLTVV.

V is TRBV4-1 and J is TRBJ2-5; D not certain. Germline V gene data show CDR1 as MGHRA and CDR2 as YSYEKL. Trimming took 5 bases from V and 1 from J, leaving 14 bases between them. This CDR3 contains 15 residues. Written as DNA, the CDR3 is TGCGCCAGCAGCGCTCCTTTGGCGGCCCAAGAGACCCAGTACTTC. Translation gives CASSAPLAAQETQYF.

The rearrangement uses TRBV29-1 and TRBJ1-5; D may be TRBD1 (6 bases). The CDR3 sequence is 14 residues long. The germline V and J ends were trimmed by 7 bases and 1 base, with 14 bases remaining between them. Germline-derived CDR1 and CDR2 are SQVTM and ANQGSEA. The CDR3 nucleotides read TGCAGCGCTTCACAGGGAGGGAGCAATCAGCCCCAGCATTTT. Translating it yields CSASQGGSNQPQHF.

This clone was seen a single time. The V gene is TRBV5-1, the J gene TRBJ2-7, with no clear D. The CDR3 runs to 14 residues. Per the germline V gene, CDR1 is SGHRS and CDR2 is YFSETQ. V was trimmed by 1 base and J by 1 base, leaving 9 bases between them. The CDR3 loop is CASSLYSLSYEQYF. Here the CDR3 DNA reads TGCGCCAGCAGCTTGTACAGTCTTTCCTACGAGCAGTACTTC.

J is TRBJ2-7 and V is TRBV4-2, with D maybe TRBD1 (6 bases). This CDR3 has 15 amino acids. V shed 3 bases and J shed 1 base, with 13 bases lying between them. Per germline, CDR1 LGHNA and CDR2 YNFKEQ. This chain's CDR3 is CASSQPSTGSYEQYF. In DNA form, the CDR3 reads TGTGCCAGCAGCCAGCCATCGACAGGATCCTACGAGCAGTACTTC.

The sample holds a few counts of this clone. The CDR3 coding sequence is TGTGCCAGCAGCCACAGGGGTAGACAGCCCCAGCATTTT. Protein sequence: CASSHRGRQPQHF. The V call is TRBV6-6, the J call TRBJ1-5; 7 positions match TRBD1. The CDR3 consists of 13 residues. Germline V gene lookup returns CDR1 MNHNY and CDR2 SVGAGI (reference sequence). V lost 6 bases and J lost 7; bases outside the gene matches: 6.